The clone carrying this T cell receptor (beta chain) was detected only a few times. This sample was included in a study of human T cells and chemical hapten exposure. V was shortened by 5 bases and J by 1 base, with 17 bases between the two germline ends. This CDR3 region has 15 residues. Germline values: CDR1 SQVTM, CDR2 ANQGSEA. The time point is: pre-sensitization, week 0. The treatment denotes: therapeutic diphenylcyclopropenone sensitization with weekly scalp DPC. Unfractionated whole blood yielded the extracted total RNA. MiXCR, applied by TCRdb to the RACE reads, yields one record per CDR3 protein. The sample holds some 57,000 distinct CDR3 sequences, more than 9% seen once.

This chain joins TRBV29-1 and TRBJ1-1, with D perhaps matching TRBD1 (6 bases). The material was whole blood, obtained in connection with sensitization to the hapten diphenylcyclopropenone (DPC). This receptor was identified in a woman in her 30s with alopecia areata. Some clones in this sample may be carry-over from other donors' samples. Here the CDR3 reads CSVPRGRGPNTEAFF. In DNA form, the CDR3 reads TGCAGCGTTCCCAGGGGACGGGGACCGAACACTGAAGCTTTCTTT.